The clone carrying this T cell receptor (beta chain) was counted between two and nine times. The antigen is not known. This sample was included in a study of T cell repertoires in cytomegalovirus infection. On the study more broadly: Public TCR beta signatures marked donors with CMV infection and the matching HLA.

Study-level results: Summed public TCR beta family frequency identified CMV carriers bearing the relevant HLA. The ex vivo response showed dominance by HLA-C-restricted CMV-specific TCR beta clonotypes.

The germline V gene encodes CDR1 MGHRA and CDR2 YSYEKL. Trimming stripped 0 bases from V and 0 bases from J, with 15 bases between. This CDR3 is 17 amino acids long. TCRdb reprocessed the reads via MiXCR and lists one record per CDR3 protein. This sample has 310,000 or so distinct CDR3 sequences, with roughly 17% found just once. Material for sequencing was PBMCs. The origin of this receptor is a human donor in good health (CMV status not recorded). Some clones in this sample may be carry-over from other donors' samples. The chain employs TRBV4-1 and TRBJ2-7; D is perhaps TRBD1 (5 bases). This CDR3 is CASSQDLLQVHSYEQYF. In DNA, the CDR3 is TGCGCCAGCAGCCAAGATTTACTACAGGTACACTCCTACGAGCAGTACTTC.